These 22 T cell receptor beta chains originate from one sample sequenced in a study of shared clonotypes between healthy human individuals. TCRdb's copy holds only in-frame clones and misses some; the assay was immunoSEQ multiplex PCR. This table holds some 2.1 million clones, approximately 95% found once. Sequencing input: naive CD4+ T cells sorted from blood. The subset was: CD45RA+ positively selected. Source of these receptors: a young man in good health.

V gene TRBV19 combines with J gene TRBJ2-2; the match to TRBD2 covers 12 bases. In germline, CDR1 is LNHDA, CDR2 SQIVND (reference sequence). CDR3 length: 16 residues. V lost 5 bases to trimming and J lost 5 bases; unmatched junction nucleotides: 6. CDR3 DNA: TGTGCCAGTAGTCCACGGACTAGCGGGATAACCGGGGAGCTGTTTTTT. Translation gives CASSPRTSGITGELFF.

A remark on this clone: The sample contains more than one DNA sequence encoding this CDR3. The chain is built from TRBV4-1 and TRBJ1-2; TRBD1 might be the D (5 bases). Trimming removed 0 bases from V and 4 bases from J, with 9 bases in between. The CDR3 is made up of 14 amino acids. Per the germline V gene, CDR1 is MGHRA and CDR2 is YSYEKL. The CDR3 coding sequence is TGCGCCAGCAGCCAAGAAGGACAAGGCTATGGCTACACCTTC. Protein product: CASSQEGQGYGYTF.

The rearrangement joins TRBV7-8 to TRBJ1-2; maybe TRBD1 (5 bases). V was clipped by 4 bases and J by 8 bases, with 14 bases between them. The CDR3 covers 13 residues. Germline CDR1 reads SGHVS; CDR2 reads FQNEAQ. CDR3 protein: CASSSGDLTGYTF. CDR3 DNA: TGTGCCAGCAGCTCCGGGGACCTGACGGGCTACACCTTC.

This chain joins TRBV11-2 and TRBJ2-4, with TRBD1 as a possible D gene (6 bases). CDR3 length equals 15 residues. Between the trimmed V and J ends, which lost 5 bases and 1 base, there was a span of 12 bases. Germline CDR1 is SGHAT and CDR2 is FQNNGV. Here the CDR3 DNA reads TGTGCCAGCAGCGTTCAACAGGGTGCCAAAAACATTCAGTACTTC. It codes for CASSVQQGAKNIQYF.

For this clone: Other DNA variants within this sample encode the same CDR3. V gene TRBV2 combines with J gene TRBJ2-5; TRBD2 might be the D (6 bases). Germline assignment: CDR1 SNHLY and CDR2 FYNNEI. V shed 8 bases and J shed 5 bases, with 15 bases lying between them. The CDR3 loop spans 13 amino acids. The CDR3 is CASSLRGGETQYF. CDR3 in DNA: TGTGCCAGCTCCTTAAGGGGAGGCGAGACCCAGTACTTC.

The J gene is TRBJ1-6, the V gene TRBV25-1, with no clear D. This CDR3 spans 13 amino acids. V lost 1 base and J 7 bases, leaving 5 bases between the germline ends. Germline V gene lookup returns CDR1 MGHDK and CDR2 SYGVNS. CDR3 in amino acids: CASSEFLNSPLHF. CDR3 DNA sequence: TGTGCCAGCAGTGAATTTTTGAATTCACCCCTCCACTTT.

V and J are TRBV30 and TRBJ1-2; tentative D call: TRBD1 (5 bases). The germline gives CDR1 GTSNPN, CDR2 SVGIG (reference sequence). V was cut by 1 base and J by 4 bases, with 22 bases left in between. The CDR3 is made up of 17 amino acids. CDR3 loop: CAWSAHVGTGNIYGYTF. CDR3 sequence (DNA): TGTGCCTGGAGTGCTCATGTCGGGACGGGCAACATCTATGGCTACACCTTC.

The chain carries TRBV29-1 and TRBJ2-5, with 7 bases aligning to TRBD1. CDR3 length equals 13 residues. The germline V gene has CDR1 SQVTM and CDR2 ANQGSEA. V shed 3 bases, J shed 2 bases, and the junction held 3 bases outside the gene matches. CDR3 loop: CSVESRGQETQYF. CDR3 coding DNA: TGCAGCGTTGAGTCCAGGGGGCAAGAGACCCAGTACTTC.

This sequence joins TRBV20-1 and TRBJ2-7, with TRBD2 as a possible D gene (6 bases). Germline CDR1 reads DFQATT; CDR2 reads SNEGSKA (reference sequence). The ends were cut back, 3 bases at V and 9 bases at J, with 12 bases in the middle. There are 11 residues in the CDR3. The CDR3 loop reads CSARGGEVQYF. Here the CDR3 DNA reads TGCAGTGCTAGGGGTGGGGAGGTGCAGTACTTC.

V is TRBV5-1 and J is TRBJ2-5; 9 bases line up with TRBD1. This CDR3 contains 18 residues. The V gene end was trimmed by 0 bases and the J gene end by 5 bases; junction bases not matched to a gene: 14. Germline values: CDR1 SGHRS, CDR2 YFSETQ. The CDR3 here is CASSLAFGTGTPRETQYF. DNA for the CDR3: TGCGCCAGCAGCTTGGCCTTTGGGACAGGGACCCCGCGGGAGACCCAGTACTTC.

The chain has TRBV11-2 and TRBJ1-1, with TRBD1 matching 10 bases. The V gene's germline CDR1 is SGHAT and CDR2 FQNNGV. With 3 bases clipped from V and 1 base from J, the junction kept 14 bases outside the gene matches. The CDR3 spans 19 residues. CDR3 bases: TGTGCCAGCAGCTTTGGTTTGTTACTGACAGGGGGCCGGAACACTGAAGCTTTCTTT. It translates to CASSFGLLLTGGRNTEAFF.

With respect to this clone: Different DNA sequences within this sample yield the same CDR3. The gene calls are TRBV18 and TRBJ1-2, with D perhaps TRBD1 (5 bases). Deletions cut 5 bases from V and 4 bases from J, with 8 bases between. CDR1 KGHSH and CDR2 LQKENI come from the germline V gene. The CDR3 length is 12 residues. CDR3 bases: TGTGCCAGCTCAGACAGATCCTATGGCTACACCTTC. Amino acid sequence: CASSDRSYGYTF.

The chain's CDR3 is CASRPDRGTGELFF. CDR3 nucleotide sequence: TGCGCCAGCAGACCGGACAGGGGTACCGGGGAGCTGTTTTTT. The chain joins TRBV5-1 to TRBJ2-2; 9 positions match TRBD1. Looked up from germline, CDR1 is SGHRS and CDR2 is YFSETQ. The CDR3 is 14 residues long. The V segment lost 5 bases and the J segment 5 bases; nucleotides outside the gene matches: 4.

This clone was detected many times. The sample carries other DNA sequences with the same CDR3. V usage is TRBV29-1 and J usage is TRBJ1-1, with D tentatively TRBD1 (6 bases). The V gene lost 1 base and the J gene lost 0 bases, with 9 bases spanning the gap. The germline CDR1 and CDR2 sequences are SQVTM and ANQGSEA. The CDR3 extends over 14 amino acids. In DNA form, the CDR3 reads TGCAGCGTTGAAGTCAGGGGAATGAACACTGAAGCTTTCTTT. Its translation: CSVEVRGMNTEAFF.

This chain joins TRBV2 and TRBJ1-2, with unresolved D. Germline CDR1 SNHLY, CDR2 FYNNEI. V lost 4 bases and J lost 9, with 15 bases in between. The CDR3 runs to 13 residues. This CDR3 reads CASSVLGIESYTF. The CDR3 coding sequence is TGTGCCAGCAGTGTTTTGGGAATAGAGAGCTACACCTTC.

V is TRBV21-1 and J is TRBJ2-7; TRBD1 is the table's D call, not checked against the DNA. TRBV21-1 is classified as a pseudogene. The CDR3 spans 16 residues. The CDR3 protein is CASSKDNRTGENEQYF. In DNA, the CDR3 is TGTGCCAGCAGCAAAGACAATAGGACAGGGGAAAACGAGCAGTACTTC.

Notes on this clone: Other DNA sequences from this sample encode an identical CDR3 as well. This chain links TRBV7-2 with TRBJ2-1; 8 positions agree with TRBD2. In germline, CDR1 is SGHTA, CDR2 FQGNSA. V was pared by 1 base and J by 2 bases, with 1 base of the junction left unmatched. The CDR3 runs 15 residues. The CDR3 DNA reads as TGTGCCAGCAGCTTAGAACTAGCGGCCTACAATGAGCAGTTCTTC. Protein sequence: CASSLELAAYNEQFF.

The chain uses TRBV5-4 and TRBJ2-3; D is possibly TRBD2 (7 bases). CDR1 is SGHNT and CDR2 is YYREEE in the germline V gene (reference sequence). This CDR3 has 13 amino acids. V was cut by 0 bases and J by 8 bases, with 10 bases left in between. The CDR3 DNA reads TGTGCCAGCAGCTTGGACAGGGAGGGTACGCAGTATTTT. As protein: CASSLDREGTQYF.

J is TRBJ2-5 and V is TRBV4-2, with TRBD2 identical over 12 bases. Trimming at V came to 1 base and at J to 2 bases, leaving 8 bases not matched to a gene. The CDR3 has 18 residues. Germline V gene lookup returns CDR1 LGHNA and CDR2 YNFKEQ. In DNA form, the CDR3 reads TGTGCCAGCAGCCAAGGATCCACTAGCGGGGGGCAACAAGAGACCCAGTACTTC. Its protein is CASSQGSTSGGQQETQYF.

The chain couples TRBV30 to TRBJ2-1; no reliable D call. The germline gives CDR1 GTSNPN, CDR2 SVGIG (reference sequence). This CDR3 has 13 residues. The V gene lost 2 bases and the J gene lost 6 bases, with 11 bases spanning the gap. The CDR3 protein is CAWSSGSPNEQFF. CDR3 DNA sequence: TGTGCCTGGAGTTCCGGGTCCCCCAATGAGCAGTTCTTC.

The chain employs TRBV5-1 and TRBJ1-3, with D possibly being TRBD1 (6 bases). V shed 0 bases and J shed 0 bases, with 13 bases lying between them. The CDR3 contains 17 residues. Per the germline V gene, CDR1 is SGHRS and CDR2 is YFSETQ. CDR3 in DNA: TGCGCCAGCAGCTTGGTCGGACAGATCGCCTCTGGAAACACCATATATTTT. It encodes CASSLVGQIASGNTIYF. The variable domain in full, with the rest retrieved from reference TRBV5-1 and TRBJ1-3, is KAGVTQTPRYLIKTRGQQVTLSCSPISGHRSVSWYQQTPGQGLQFLFEYFSETQRNKGNFPGRFSGRQFSNSRSEMNVSTLELGDSALYLCASSLVGQIASGNTIYFGEGSWLTVV.

This chain links TRBV10-2 with TRBJ1-6; 10 bases are shared with TRBD1. In germline, CDR1 is WSHSY, CDR2 SAAADI. The V and J ends lost 5 bases and 7 bases, in that order; junction bases with no gene match: 8. This CDR3 comprises 16 residues. The CDR3 DNA sequence: TGCGCCAGCAGTTCCCTTCCGGGACAGGGGAATTCACCCCTCCACTTT. Translated, it gives CASSSLPGQGNSPLHF.